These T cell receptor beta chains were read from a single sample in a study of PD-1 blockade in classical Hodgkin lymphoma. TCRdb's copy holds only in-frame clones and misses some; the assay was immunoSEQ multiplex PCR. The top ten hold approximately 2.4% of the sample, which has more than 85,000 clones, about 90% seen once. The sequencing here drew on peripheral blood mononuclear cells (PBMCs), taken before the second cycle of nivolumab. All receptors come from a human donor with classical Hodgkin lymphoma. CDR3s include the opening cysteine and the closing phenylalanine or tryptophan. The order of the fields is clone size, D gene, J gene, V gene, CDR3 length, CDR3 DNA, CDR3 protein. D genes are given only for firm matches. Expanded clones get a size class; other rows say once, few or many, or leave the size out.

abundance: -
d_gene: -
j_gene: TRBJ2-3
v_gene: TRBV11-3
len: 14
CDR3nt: TGTGCCAGCAGCTTAGATCTAAGCACAGATACGCAGTATTTT
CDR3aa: CASSLDLSTDTQYF

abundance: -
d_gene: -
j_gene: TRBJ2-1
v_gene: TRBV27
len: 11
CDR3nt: TGTGCCAGCAGTTTCAGGGGTAATCAGTTCTTC
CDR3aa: CASSFRGNQFF

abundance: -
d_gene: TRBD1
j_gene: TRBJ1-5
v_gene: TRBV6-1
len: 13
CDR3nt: TGTGCCAGCAGCCAGGGGGCGAATCAGCCCCAGCATTTT
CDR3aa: CASSQGANQPQHF

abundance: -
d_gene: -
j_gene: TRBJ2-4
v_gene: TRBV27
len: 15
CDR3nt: TGTGCCAGCACCACGTCTCATTCGGCCAAAAACATTCAGTACTTC
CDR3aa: CASTTSHSAKNIQYF

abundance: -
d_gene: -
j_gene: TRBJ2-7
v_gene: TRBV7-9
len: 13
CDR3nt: TGTGCCAGCAGCTCCCCTTCCACCTACGAGCAGTACTTC
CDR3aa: CASSSPSTYEQYF

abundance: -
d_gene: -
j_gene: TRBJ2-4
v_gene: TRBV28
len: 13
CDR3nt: TGTGCCAGCAGTCTTATTACGTCAAACATTCAGTACTTC
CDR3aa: CASSLITSNIQYF

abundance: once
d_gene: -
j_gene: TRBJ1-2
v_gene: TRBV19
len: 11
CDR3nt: TGTGCCAGTAGTATGTGGGATGGCTACACCTTC
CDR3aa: CASSMWDGYTF

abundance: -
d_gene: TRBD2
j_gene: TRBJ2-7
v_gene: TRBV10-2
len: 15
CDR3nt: TGCGCCAGCAGTGTACGGGGGGAGAAGCTCGGCGAGCAGTACTTC
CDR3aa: CASSVRGEKLGEQYF

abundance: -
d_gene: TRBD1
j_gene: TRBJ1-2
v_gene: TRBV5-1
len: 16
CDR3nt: TGCGCCAGCAGCTTGGCCCCCGGACAGGGTTCCTATGGCTACACCTTC
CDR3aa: CASSLAPGQGSYGYTF

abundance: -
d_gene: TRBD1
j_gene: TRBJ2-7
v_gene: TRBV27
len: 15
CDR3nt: TGTGCCAGCAGTGCCTCCGGGACAGAAACCTACGAGCAGTACTTC
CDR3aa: CASSASGTETYEQYF

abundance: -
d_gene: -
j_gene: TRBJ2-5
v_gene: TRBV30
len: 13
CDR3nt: TGTGCCTGGAGTGTACCCCCTACGGAGACCCAGTACTTC
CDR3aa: CAWSVPPTETQYF

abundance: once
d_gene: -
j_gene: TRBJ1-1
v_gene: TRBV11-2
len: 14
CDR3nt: TGTGCCAGCAGCTTAGGACGTGGTCGCACTGAAGCTTTCTTT
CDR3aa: CASSLGRGRTEAFF

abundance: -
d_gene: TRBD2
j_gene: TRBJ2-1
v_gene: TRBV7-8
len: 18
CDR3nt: TGTGCCAGCAGCTTAGATCCTACTAGCGGACCTACACGGAATGAGCAGTTCTTC
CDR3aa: CASSLDPTSGPTRNEQFF

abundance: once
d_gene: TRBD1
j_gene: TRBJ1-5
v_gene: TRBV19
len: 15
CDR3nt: TGTGCCAGTAGTATGTGGGACAGCAGCAATCAGCCCCAGCATTTT
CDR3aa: CASSMWDSSNQPQHF

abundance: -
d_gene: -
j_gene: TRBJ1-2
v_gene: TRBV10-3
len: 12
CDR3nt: TGTGCCATCAATGGGGGGCCCTATGGCTACACCTTC
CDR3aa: CAINGGPYGYTF

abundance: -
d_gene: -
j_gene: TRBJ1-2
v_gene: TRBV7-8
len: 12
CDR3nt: TGTGCCAGCAGCTACCGGGCCTATGGCTACACCTTC
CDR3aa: CASSYRAYGYTF

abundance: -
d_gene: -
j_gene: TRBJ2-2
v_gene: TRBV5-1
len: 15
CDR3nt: TGCGCCAGCAGCTTTGTAGGGTCGGACACCGGGGAGCTGTTTTTT
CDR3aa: CASSFVGSDTGELFF

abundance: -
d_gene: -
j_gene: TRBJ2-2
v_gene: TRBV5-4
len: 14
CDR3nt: TGTGCCAGCAGCCTGTGGACGAACACCGGGGAGCTGTTTTTT
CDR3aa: CASSLWTNTGELFF

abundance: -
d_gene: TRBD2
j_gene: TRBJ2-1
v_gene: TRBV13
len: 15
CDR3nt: TGTGCCAGCAGGCCCGCGGGGGGAGTGGACAATGAGCAGTTCTTC
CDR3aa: CASRPAGGVDNEQFF

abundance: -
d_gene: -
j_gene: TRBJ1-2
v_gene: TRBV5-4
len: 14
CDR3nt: TGTGCCAGCAGCTTAACAGGGACCTCCTATGGCTACACCTTC
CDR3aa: CASSLTGTSYGYTF

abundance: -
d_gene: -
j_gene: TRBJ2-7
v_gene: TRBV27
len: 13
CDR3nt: TGTGCCAGCAGTTTACGCCGCTCCTACGAGCAGTACTTC
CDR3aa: CASSLRRSYEQYF

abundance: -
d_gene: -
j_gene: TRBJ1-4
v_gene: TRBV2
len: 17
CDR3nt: TGTGCCAGCAGTGTGAACCAGGCCGAGAACCCGAAGGGGGGACTGTTTTTT
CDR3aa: CASSVNQAENPKGGLFF

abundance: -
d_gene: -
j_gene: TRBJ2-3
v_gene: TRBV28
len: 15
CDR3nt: TGTGCCAGCAGTCTGCGGAGACTTCCCCCCGGTACGCAGTATTTT
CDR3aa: CASSLRRLPPGTQYF

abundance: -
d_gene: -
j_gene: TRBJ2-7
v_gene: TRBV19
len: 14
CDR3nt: TGTGCCAGTAGTCCTAGGGGTCAAGGCTACGAGCAGTACTTC
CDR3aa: CASSPRGQGYEQYF

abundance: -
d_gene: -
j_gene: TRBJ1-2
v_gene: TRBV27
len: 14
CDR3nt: TGTGCCAGCCGGCTAGGGGGGGCCAACTATGGCTACACCTTC
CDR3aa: CASRLGGANYGYTF

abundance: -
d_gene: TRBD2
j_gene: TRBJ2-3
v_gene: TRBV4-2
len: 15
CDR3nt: TGTGCCAGCAGCCAAAACTTAGCGGGAGGGCTATCCCAGTATTTT
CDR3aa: CASSQNLAGGLSQYF

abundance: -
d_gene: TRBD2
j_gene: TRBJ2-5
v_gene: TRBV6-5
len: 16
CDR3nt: TGTGCCAGCAGTTACTCGGGGACTAGCGGGATAAAGACCCAGTACTTC
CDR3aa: CASSYSGTSGIKTQYF

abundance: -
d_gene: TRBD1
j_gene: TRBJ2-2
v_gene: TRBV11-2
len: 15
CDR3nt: TGTGCCAGCAGCTTCGGGACAGGGGGCTTCGGGGAGCTGTTTTTT
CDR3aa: CASSFGTGGFGELFF

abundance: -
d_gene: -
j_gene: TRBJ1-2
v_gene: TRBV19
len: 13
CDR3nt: TGTGCCAGTAGATACAGCGCTAACTATGGCTACACCTTC
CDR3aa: CASRYSANYGYTF

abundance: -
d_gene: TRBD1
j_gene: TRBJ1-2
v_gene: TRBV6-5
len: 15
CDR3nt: TGTGCCAGCAGTTACTCGGGACAGGAGCACTATGGCTACACCTTC
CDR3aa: CASSYSGQEHYGYTF

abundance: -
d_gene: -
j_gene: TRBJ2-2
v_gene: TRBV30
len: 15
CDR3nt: TGTGCCTGGACCGCGACAGGAGCCGGCACCGGGGAGCTGTTTTTT
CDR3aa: CAWTATGAGTGELFF

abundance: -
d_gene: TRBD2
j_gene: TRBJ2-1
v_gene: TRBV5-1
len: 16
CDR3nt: TGCGCCAGCAGCTTGGGAAGGGGACTAACCTACAATGAGCAGTTCTTC
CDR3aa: CASSLGRGLTYNEQFF

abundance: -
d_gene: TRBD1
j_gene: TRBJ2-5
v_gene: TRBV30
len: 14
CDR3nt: TGTGCCTGGAGTGCGGACAGGTACCAAGAGACCCAGTACTTC
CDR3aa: CAWSADRYQETQYF

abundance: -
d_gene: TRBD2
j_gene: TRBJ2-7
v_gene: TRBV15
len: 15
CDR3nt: TGTGCCACCAGCCGGGGACTAGCGGGCTCCTACGAGCAGTACTTC
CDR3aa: CATSRGLAGSYEQYF

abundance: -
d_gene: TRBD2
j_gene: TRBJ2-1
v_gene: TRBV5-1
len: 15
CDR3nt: TGCGCCAGCAGCCCAAGCGGGAACTCCTACAATGAGCAGTTCTTC
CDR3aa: CASSPSGNSYNEQFF

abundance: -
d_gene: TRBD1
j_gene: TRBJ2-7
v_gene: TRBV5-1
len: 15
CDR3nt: TGCGCCAGCAGCTTGGATGGGACAGGGGCCTACGAGCAGTACTTC
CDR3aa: CASSLDGTGAYEQYF

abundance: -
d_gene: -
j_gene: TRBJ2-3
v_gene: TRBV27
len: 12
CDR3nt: TGTGCCACCTTAGGACTCACAGATACGCAGTATTTT
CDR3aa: CATLGLTDTQYF

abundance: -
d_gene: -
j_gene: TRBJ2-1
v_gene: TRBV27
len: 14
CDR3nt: TGTGCCAGCAGTTACGGGACGAGCCTAAATGAGCAGTTCTTC
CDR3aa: CASSYGTSLNEQFF